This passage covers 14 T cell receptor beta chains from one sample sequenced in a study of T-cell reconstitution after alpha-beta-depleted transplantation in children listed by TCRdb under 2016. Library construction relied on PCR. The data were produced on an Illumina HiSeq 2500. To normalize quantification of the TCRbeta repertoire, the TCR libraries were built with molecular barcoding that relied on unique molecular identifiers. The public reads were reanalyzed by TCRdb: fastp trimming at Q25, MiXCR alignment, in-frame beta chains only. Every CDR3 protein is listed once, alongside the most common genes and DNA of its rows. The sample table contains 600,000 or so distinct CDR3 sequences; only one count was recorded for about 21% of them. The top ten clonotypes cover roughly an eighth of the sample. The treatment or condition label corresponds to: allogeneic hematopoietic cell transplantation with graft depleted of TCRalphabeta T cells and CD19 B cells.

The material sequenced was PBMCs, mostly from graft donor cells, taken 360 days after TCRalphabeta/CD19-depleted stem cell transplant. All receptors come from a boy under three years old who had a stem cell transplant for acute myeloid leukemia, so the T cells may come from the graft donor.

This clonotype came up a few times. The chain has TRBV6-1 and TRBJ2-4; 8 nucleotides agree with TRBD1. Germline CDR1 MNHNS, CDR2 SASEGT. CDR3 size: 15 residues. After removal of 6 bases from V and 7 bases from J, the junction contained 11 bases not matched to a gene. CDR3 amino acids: CASRPPGGAGNIQYF. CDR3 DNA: TGTGCCAGCAGGCCTCCAGGGGGCGCGGGGAACATTCAGTACTTC.

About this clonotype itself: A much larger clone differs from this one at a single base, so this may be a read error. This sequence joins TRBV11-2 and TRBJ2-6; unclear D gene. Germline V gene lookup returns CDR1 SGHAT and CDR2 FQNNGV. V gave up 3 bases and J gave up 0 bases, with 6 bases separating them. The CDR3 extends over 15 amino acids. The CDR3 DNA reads TGTGCCAGCAGCTTTCAATTCTCTGGGGCCAACGTCCTGACTTTC. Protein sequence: CASSFQFSGANVLTF.

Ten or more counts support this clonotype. The chain's CDR3 is CASSLVGQTHHTQYF. CDR3 DNA sequence: TGTGCCAGCAGCTTAGTTGGACAGACGCACCATACGCAGTATTTT. This chain connects TRBV7-9 to TRBJ2-3; a weak D match, TRBD1 (6 bases). CDR1 SEHNR and CDR2 FQNEAQ come from the germline V gene (reference sequence). V lost 1 base and J 7 bases, leaving 15 bases between the germline ends. The CDR3 contains 15 residues.

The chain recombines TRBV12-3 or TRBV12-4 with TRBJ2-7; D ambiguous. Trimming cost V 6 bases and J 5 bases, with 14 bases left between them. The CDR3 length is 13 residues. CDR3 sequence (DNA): TGTGCCAGCAGCCTAACCATGGGCGACGAGCAGTACTTC. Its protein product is CASSLTMGDEQYF.

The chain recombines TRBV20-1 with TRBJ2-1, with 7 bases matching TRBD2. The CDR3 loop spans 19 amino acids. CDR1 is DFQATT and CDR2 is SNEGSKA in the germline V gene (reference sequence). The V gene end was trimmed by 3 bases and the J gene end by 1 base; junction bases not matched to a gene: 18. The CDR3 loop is CSARPWSLAVGRSYNEQFF. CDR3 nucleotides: TGCAGTGCTAGGCCCTGGTCCCTAGCGGTGGGAAGATCCTACAATGAGCAGTTCTTC.

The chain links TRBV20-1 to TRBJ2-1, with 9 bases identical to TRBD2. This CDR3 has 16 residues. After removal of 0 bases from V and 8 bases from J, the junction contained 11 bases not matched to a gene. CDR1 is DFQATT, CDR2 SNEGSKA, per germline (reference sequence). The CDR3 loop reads CSARDLASGVVDEQFF. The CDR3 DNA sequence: TGCAGTGCTAGAGACCTCGCTAGCGGGGTGGTCGATGAGCAGTTCTTC.

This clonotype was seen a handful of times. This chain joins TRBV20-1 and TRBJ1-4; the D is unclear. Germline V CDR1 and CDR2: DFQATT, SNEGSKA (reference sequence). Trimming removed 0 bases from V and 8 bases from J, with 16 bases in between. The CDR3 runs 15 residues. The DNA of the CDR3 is TGCAGTGCTAGAGATAGGAGGCGGGTTGGGGAAAAACTGTTTTTT. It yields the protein CSARDRRRVGEKLFF.

In nucleotides, the CDR3 is TGCGCCAGCAGCTTGAGTATTTTGGAGACCCTGAGGACTGAAGCTTTCTTT. This sequence encodes CASSLSILETLRTEAFF. This sequence joins TRBV5-1 and TRBJ1-1; no reliable D call. Germline assignment: CDR1 SGHRS and CDR2 YFSETQ. V was trimmed by 1 base and J by 5 bases, leaving 21 bases between them. CDR3 length: 17 amino acids.

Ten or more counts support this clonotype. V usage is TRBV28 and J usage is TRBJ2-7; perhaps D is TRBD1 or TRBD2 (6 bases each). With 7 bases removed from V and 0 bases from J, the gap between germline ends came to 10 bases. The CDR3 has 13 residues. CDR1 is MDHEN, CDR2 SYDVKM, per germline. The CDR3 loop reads CASKGGRSYEQYV. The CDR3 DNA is TGTGCCAGCAAGGGGGGACGCTCCTACGAGCAGTACGTC.

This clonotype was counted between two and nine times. In DNA form, the CDR3 reads TGTGCCACCAGTGATGTGACAGGGGGCCTGGGGACCCAGTACTTC. This encodes CATSDVTGGLGTQYF. The chain combines TRBV24-1 with TRBJ2-5; TRBD1 matches 10 bases. With 3 bases clipped from V and 7 bases from J, the junction kept 7 bases outside the gene matches. Germline V CDR1 and CDR2: KGHDR, SFDVKD. This CDR3 spans 15 amino acids.

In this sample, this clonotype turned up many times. In nucleotides, the CDR3 is TGCAGTGCTAGAGGTACTAGCGAGTACGGCACAGATACGCAGTATTTT. Amino acids: CSARGTSEYGTDTQYF. The rearrangement links TRBV20-1 to TRBJ2-3; 7 positions match TRBD2. The germline gives CDR1 DFQATT, CDR2 SNEGSKA (reference sequence). V shed 1 base, J shed 1 base, and the junction held 8 bases outside the gene matches. The CDR3 has 16 residues.

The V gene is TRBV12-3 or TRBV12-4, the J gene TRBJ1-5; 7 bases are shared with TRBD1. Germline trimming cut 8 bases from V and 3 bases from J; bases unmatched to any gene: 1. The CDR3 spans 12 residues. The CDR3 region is CASGTVNQPQHF. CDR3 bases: TGTGCCAGCGGGACAGTCAATCAGCCCCAGCATTTT.

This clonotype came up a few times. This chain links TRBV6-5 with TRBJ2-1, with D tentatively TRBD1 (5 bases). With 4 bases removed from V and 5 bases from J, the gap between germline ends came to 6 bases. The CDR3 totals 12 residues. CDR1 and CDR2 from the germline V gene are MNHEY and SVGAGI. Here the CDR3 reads CASSSTDNEQFF. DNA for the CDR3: TGTGCCAGCAGTTCGACAGACAATGAGCAGTTCTTC.

The CDR3 region is CASSQDPPPLGGLQETQYF. For the CDR3, the DNA is TGCGCCAGCAGCCAAGATCCTCCCCCACTCGGGGGGCTCCAAGAGACCCAGTACTTC. The chain joins TRBV4-3 to TRBJ2-5; D is perhaps TRBD2 (7 bases). The CDR3 totals 19 residues. The germline gives CDR1 LGHNA, CDR2 YSLEER. Trimming stripped 0 bases from V and 1 base from J, with 21 bases between.